These 32 T cell receptor beta chains originate from one sample sequenced in a study of T-cell memory formation after mild COVID-19. TCRdb fed the 5' RACE reads into MiXCR, producing one record per CDR3 protein. In the table there are approximately 300,000 distinct CDR3 sequences, about a sixth of which are singletons. Sequencing used PBMCs or a T cell subset sorted from them (not recorded which). The receptors here all came from a man aged 18 to 35 who had mild COVID-19 (a few samples of this study predate the infection). Cell type and time point are not known.

V is TRBV29-1 and J is TRBJ1-2, with D possibly matching TRBD1 (6 bases). The CDR3 is made up of 13 amino acids. Deletions cut 6 bases from V and 1 base from J, with 12 bases between. Germline V CDR1 and CDR2: SQVTM, ANQGSEA. This chain's CDR3 is CSVVGGFNYGYTF. CDR3 nucleotides: TGCAGCGTCGTAGGGGGGTTTAACTATGGCTACACCTTC.

This clonotype occurred a few times. The chain carries TRBV6-5 and TRBJ1-2; D perhaps matches TRBD1 (5 bases). CDR3 length: 13 residues. Trimming left V 2 bases short and J 4 bases short, with 8 bases between. Germline V gene lookup returns CDR1 MNHEY and CDR2 SVGAGI. CDR3 amino acids: CASSYGGAYGYTF. In DNA, the CDR3 is TGTGCCAGCAGTTACGGCGGGGCCTATGGCTACACCTTC.

The table lists this clonotype with a few counts. This chain uses TRBV7-3 with TRBJ1-3; D not certain. The CDR3 loop spans 15 amino acids. In germline, CDR1 is SGHTA, CDR2 FQGTGA. Trimming shortened V by 4 bases and J by 0 bases, and 10 bases separated the two germline ends. The CDR3 is CASSSHRDSGNTIYF. The CDR3 coding sequence is TGTGCCAGCAGCTCTCACCGGGACTCTGGAAACACCATATATTTT.

The V call is TRBV29-1, the J call TRBJ2-7; unclear D gene. Trimming removed 0 bases from V and 3 bases from J, with 0 bases in between. The CDR3 extends over 10 amino acids. Per germline, CDR1 SQVTM and CDR2 ANQGSEA. This chain's CDR3 is CSVEDYEQYF. The CDR3 DNA sequence: TGCAGCGTTGAAGACTACGAGCAGTACTTC.

This clonotype has at least ten counts. The CDR3 DNA is TGTGCCAGCAGTTTTCAGTACTCCAACCCGAACACTGAAGCTTTCTTT. Residues: CASSFQYSNPNTEAFF. This chain uses TRBV28 with TRBJ1-1; D is uncertain. The germline V gene has CDR1 MDHEN and CDR2 SYDVKM. Trimming took off 3 bases at V and 1 base at J, with 15 bases between the two ends. This CDR3 is 16 amino acids long.

The chain combines TRBV12-3 or TRBV12-4 with TRBJ2-5; either TRBD1 or TRBD2 may fit D (6 bases each). The length of the CDR3 is 14 residues. V dropped 7 bases and J dropped 5 bases, with 17 bases sitting between them. The CDR3 here is CASTQGGPGETQYF. DNA of the CDR3: TGTGCCAGCACCCAAGGGGGGCCCGGGGAGACCCAGTACTTC.

The table lists this clonotype with a few counts. The CDR3 here is CASSSGLAGGPRDTQYF. CDR3 nucleotide sequence: TGCGCCAGCAGCTCTGGACTAGCGGGGGGGCCGAGAGATACGCAGTATTTT. The chain combines TRBV5-1 with TRBJ2-3, with 15 nucleotides matching TRBD2. CDR3 length equals 17 residues. CDR1 is SGHRS, CDR2 YFSETQ, per germline. With 3 bases clipped from V and 5 bases from J, the junction kept 7 bases outside the gene matches.

This clonotype was recorded a few times. V is TRBV7-6 and J is TRBJ2-2, with D uncertain. This CDR3 is built from 15 residues. Looked up from germline, CDR1 is SGHVS and CDR2 is FNYEAQ. V dropped 2 bases and J dropped 2 bases, with 9 bases sitting between them. The DNA for the CDR3 is TGTGCCAGCAGCTTAACAGCTTATAACACCGGGGAGCTGTTTTTT. Amino acids: CASSLTAYNTGELFF.

The chain is built from TRBV2 and TRBJ2-1; the D call may be TRBD1 or TRBD2 (5 bases each). Germline V CDR1 and CDR2: SNHLY, FYNNEI. V gave up 4 bases and J gave up 5 bases, with 12 bases separating them. This CDR3 spans 14 amino acids. The CDR3 here is CASSAWDVNNEQFF. CDR3 DNA: TGTGCCAGCAGTGCTTGGGACGTCAACAATGAGCAGTTCTTC.

Points on this clonotype: One base away lies a much larger clone, so this may be a sequencing read error. The chain combines TRBV6-1 with TRBJ1-5, with D possibly matching TRBD1 (5 bases). The CDR3 consists of 14 residues. Trimming stripped 6 bases from V and 7 bases from J, with 16 bases between. Germline V gene lookup returns CDR1 MNHNS and CDR2 SASEGT. DNA of the CDR3: TGTGCCAGCAGATGGGGGGGGTCGTGGCAGCCCCAGCATTTT. Translation: CASRWGGSWQPQHF.

The chain couples TRBV4-2 to TRBJ2-1; D may be TRBD2 (5 bases). The CDR3 is 15 amino acids. Trimming pared 4 bases from V and 7 bases from J, leaving 17 bases between. Per the germline V gene, CDR1 is LGHNA and CDR2 is YNFKEQ. The CDR3, as DNA: TGTGCCAGCAGCCTCGACGAGGGCAGGCGGAATGAGCAGTTCTTC. Residues: CASSLDEGRRNEQFF.

CDR3 nucleotide sequence: TGTGCCAGCAGCCCCCGGACAGGGAGGCACGAGCAGTACTTC. Translating it yields CASSPRTGRHEQYF. The chain uses TRBV7-9 and TRBJ2-7; TRBD1 aligns across 8 bases. After removal of 5 bases from V and 5 bases from J, the junction contained 8 bases not matched to a gene. Germline assignment: CDR1 SEHNR and CDR2 FQNEAQ (reference sequence). This CDR3 is 14 amino acids long. The entire variable domain, with the rest obtained from reference TRBV7-9 and TRBJ2-7, is as follows: DTGVSQNPRHKITKRGQNVTFRCDPISEHNRLYWYRQTLGQGPEFLTYFQNEAQLEKSRLLSDRFSAERPKGSFSTLEIQRTEQGDSAMYLCASSPRTGRHEQYFGPGTRLTVT.

This clonotype was detected a few times. V usage is TRBV5-1 and J usage is TRBJ1-6; the D is unclear. The CDR3 has 13 amino acids. Germline CDR1 SGHRS, CDR2 YFSETQ. With 7 bases removed from V and 7 bases from J, the gap between germline ends came to 12 bases. The CDR3 nucleotides read TGCGCCAGCGGCGAAAAGTCCAATTCACCCCTCCACTTT. It specifies CASGEKSNSPLHF. The variable domain in full, with the rest retrieved from reference TRBV5-1 and TRBJ1-6, is KAGVTQTPRYLIKTRGQQVTLSCSPISGHRSVSWYQQTPGQGLQFLFEYFSETQRNKGNFPGRFSGRQFSNSRSEMNVSTLELGDSALYLCASGEKSNSPLHFGNGTRLTVT.

This chain joins TRBV7-9 and TRBJ2-2; D gene ambiguous. Germline CDR1 SEHNR, CDR2 FQNEAQ (reference sequence). The germline V and J ends were trimmed by 5 bases and 0 bases, with 16 bases remaining between them. The CDR3 loop spans 17 amino acids. The CDR3 DNA reads TGTGCCAGCAGCCAAGATAGACTCCTTTCGAACACCGGGGAGCTGTTTTTT. The encoded protein is CASSQDRLLSNTGELFF.

This clonotype was recorded a few times. The chain joins TRBV7-9 to TRBJ2-5, with D possibly TRBD2 on 6 matching bases. The CDR3 totals 15 residues. Trimming removed 4 bases from V and 7 bases from J, with 19 bases in between. In germline, CDR1 is SEHNR, CDR2 FQNEAQ (reference sequence). The DNA of the CDR3 is TGTGCCAGCAGCTCCCCCGGAGGGCAGCCGCTGACCCAGTACTTC. Translation: CASSSPGGQPLTQYF.

This clonotype has a handful of counts. The gene calls are TRBV12-3 or TRBV12-4 and TRBJ2-7, with 12 bases that match TRBD2. The CDR3 contains 16 residues. The ends lost 5 bases at V and 7 bases at J; junction bases unmatched: 12. In DNA, the CDR3 is TGTGCCAGCAGTCGGACTAGCGGGGCAAGGCCGGGGGAGCAGTACTTC. Translating it yields CASSRTSGARPGEQYF.

This clonotype was observed a few times. The chain has TRBV28 and TRBJ2-7, with D perhaps matching TRBD1 (5 bases). With 7 bases removed from V and 0 bases from J, the gap between germline ends came to 7 bases. Germline CDR1 and CDR2: MDHEN and SYDVKM. The CDR3 runs to 12 residues. The CDR3 DNA is TGTGCCAGCACTAGGGGCTCCTACGAGCAGTACTTC. The encoded protein is CASTRGSYEQYF.

The V gene is TRBV29-1, the J gene TRBJ2-7; D is unresolved. Deletions cut 3 bases from V and 3 bases from J, with 9 bases between. This CDR3 contains 12 residues. The germline CDR1 and CDR2 sequences are SQVTM and ANQGSEA. CDR3 region: CSVEGFGYEQYF. In DNA, the CDR3 is TGCAGCGTTGAGGGATTTGGCTACGAGCAGTACTTC.

In this sample, this clonotype turned up many times. The chain joins TRBV15 to TRBJ2-7; D assignment may be TRBD1 or TRBD2 (5 bases each). The V and J ends lost 1 base and 3 bases respectively, with 13 bases between them. Per germline, CDR1 LNHNV and CDR2 YYDKDF (reference sequence). The CDR3 extends over 15 amino acids. CDR3 coding DNA: TGTGCCACCAGCAGAGGTGGGGACCTACGCTACGAGCAGTACTTC. Translation: CATSRGGDLRYEQYF.

In this sample, this clonotype turned up a few times. The V call is TRBV12-5, the J call TRBJ2-7; D is perhaps TRBD1 (6 bases). This CDR3 has 17 amino acids. Deletions cut 4 bases from V and 6 bases from J, with 25 bases between. Germline assignment: CDR1 LGHNT and CDR2 FRNRAP. The DNA of the CDR3 is TGTGCTAGTGGTTCTCCAGCCGGTGGACAGCTTAACCCCGAGCAGTACGTC. Its protein is CASGSPAGGQLNPEQYV.

The gene calls are TRBV6-1 and TRBJ2-7; D ambiguous. The CDR3 is 11 amino acids. The germline gives CDR1 MNHNS, CDR2 SASEGT. Deletions cut 8 bases from V and 5 bases from J, with 10 bases between. The DNA for the CDR3 is TGTGCCAGCCTCCACTTCGACGAGCAGTACGTC. This codes for CASLHFDEQYV.

This clonotype was seen many times. This chain links TRBV20-1 with TRBJ2-1, with 7 bases aligning to TRBD2. This CDR3 spans 15 amino acids. After removal of 5 bases from V and 9 bases from J, the junction contained 16 bases not matched to a gene. CDR1 is DFQATT, CDR2 SNEGSKA, per germline (reference sequence). DNA of the CDR3: TGCAGTGCTCTTCCCGGGGGGACCGCTCTCTCTGAGCAGTTCTTC. Its translation: CSALPGGTALSEQFF.

The V call is TRBV4-3, the J call TRBJ1-5; D gene uncertain. Germline CDR1 LGHNA, CDR2 YSLEER. The CDR3 extends over 18 amino acids. V was trimmed by 0 bases and J by 7 bases, leaving 22 bases between them. In nucleotides, the CDR3 is TGCGCCAGCAGCCAAGAGGTAGGGTCGCAAGGTTTGAACCAGCCCCAGCATTTT. Translating it yields CASSQEVGSQGLNQPQHF.

The chain links TRBV21-1 to TRBJ2-1; no DNA check was done on the table's D call, TRBD1. TRBV21-1 is deemed a pseudogene. The CDR3 length is 17 residues. The CDR3 sequence: CASSKGGEDRGRNEQFF. The DNA for the CDR3 is TGTGCCAGCAGCAAAGGCGGCGAGGACCGGGGTCGAAATGAGCAGTTCTTC.

CDR3: CASTNRAADTQYF. The CDR3 coding sequence is TGTGCCAGCACAAACAGGGCGGCAGATACGCAGTATTTT. The rearrangement joins TRBV2 to TRBJ2-3; D may be TRBD1 (6 bases). Germline-derived CDR1 and CDR2 are SNHLY and FYNNEI. There are 13 residues in the CDR3. The V gene lost 7 bases and the J gene lost 4 bases, with 12 bases spanning the gap.

J is TRBJ2-1 and V is TRBV9, with 8 bases identical to TRBD1. CDR1 and CDR2 (germline): SGDLS, YYNGEE. Germline trimming cut 4 bases from V and 5 bases from J; bases unmatched to any gene: 14. CDR3 length equals 17 residues. CDR3 sequence: CASSSSLGRQGNNEQFF. The CDR3 region has the DNA TGTGCCAGCAGCTCCTCCCTTGGGAGACAGGGGAACAATGAGCAGTTCTTC.

This clonotype was seen only a few times. The rearrangement uses TRBV2 and TRBJ2-1; tentatively, D is TRBD1 (5 bases). The V end lost 4 bases, the J end lost 5 bases, and 9 bases lay between the germline ends. This CDR3 has 13 residues. Germline V gene data show CDR1 as SNHLY and CDR2 as FYNNEI. The CDR3 loop reads CASSGDSNNEQFF. The CDR3 DNA sequence: TGTGCCAGCAGTGGAGACAGCAACAATGAGCAGTTCTTC.

The rearrangement uses TRBV5-5 and TRBJ2-1, with 11 bases that match TRBD2. J was trimmed by 4 bases and V by 4 bases; bases with no gene match: 7. The germline CDR1 and CDR2 sequences are SGHKS and YYEKEE (reference sequence). The CDR3 is made up of 16 amino acids. The chain's CDR3 is CASSTSSGGSYNEQFF. The CDR3 nucleotides are TGTGCCAGCAGCACCTCTAGCGGGGGGTCTTACAATGAGCAGTTCTTC.

This clonotype has more than one count but fewer than ten. This chain links TRBV2 with TRBJ2-7; 7 bases agree with TRBD1. Germline-derived CDR1 and CDR2 are SNHLY and FYNNEI. Germline trimming cut 5 bases from V and 2 bases from J; bases unmatched to any gene: 12. The CDR3 runs to 16 residues. CDR3 amino acids: CASSPEIIQGPYEQYV. CDR3 nucleotides: TGTGCCAGCAGTCCAGAGATAATACAGGGGCCCTACGAGCAGTACGTC.

This clonotype was observed many times. The V gene is TRBV7-2, the J gene TRBJ2-3; 7 positions agree with TRBD2. With V trimmed by 5 bases and J by 5 bases, 13 bases remained unmatched. CDR1 is SGHTA and CDR2 is FQGNSA in the germline V gene. This CDR3 has 16 residues. CDR3 nucleotide sequence: TGTGCCAGCAGCGGGTCGAAGGAGCGGGGATTAGATACGCAGTATTTT. Translating gives CASSGSKERGLDTQYF. The full variable domain, completed using reference TRBV7-2 and TRBJ2-3, is GAGVSQSPSNKVTEKGKDVELRCDPISGHTALYWYRQSLGQGLEFLIYFQGNSAPDKSGLPSDRFSAERTGGSVSTLTIQRTQQEDSAVYLCASSGSKERGLDTQYFGPGTRLTVL.

The chain is built from TRBV20-1 and TRBJ1-6; 10 nucleotides line up with TRBD1. V trimming: 1 base; J trimming: 6 bases; junction bases outside the gene matches: 6. The CDR3 has 16 amino acids. Germline CDR1 DFQATT, CDR2 SNEGSKA (reference sequence). The CDR3, as DNA: TGCAGTGCTAGAGCCGGGGGACAGGGGTTTAATTCACCCCTCCACTTT. It codes for CSARAGGQGFNSPLHF.

The chain joins TRBV6-2 or TRBV6-3 to TRBJ1-3; D is uncertain. The CDR3 is 17 amino acids. The germline V and J ends were trimmed by 0 bases and 6 bases, with 18 bases remaining between them. Germline CDR1 reads MNHEY; CDR2 reads SVGEGT. The CDR3 spells CASSYSMDGLEENTIYF. CDR3 in DNA: TGTGCCAGCAGTTACTCAATGGACGGGCTTGAAGAAAACACCATATATTTT.